The 27 T cell receptor beta chains below were found in one sample sequenced in a study of beta chain features in type 1 diabetes. Reverse transcribing all isolated RNA meant expressed TCRB transcripts were sequenced. Only in-frame clones appear in the TCRdb table, and some are missing; sequencing was by immunoSEQ multiplex PCR. The sample gives roughly 500,000 clones, about 29% of which show up once; 0.05% to 0.07% is in the top ten. The sample was naive CD4+ T cells from blood. The source is a man aged 18 to 35 in good health.

This clone has only a few counts. The chain is built from TRBV29-1 and TRBJ2-3; the match to TRBD1 covers 9 bases. In germline, CDR1 is SQVTM, CDR2 ANQGSEA. The CDR3 sequence is 14 residues long. J gave up 4 bases and V 3 bases, and 5 bases lay outside the gene matches. The CDR3 reads CSVDGDRVADTQYF. The CDR3 nucleotides read TGCAGCGTTGACGGGGACAGGGTTGCAGATACGCAGTATTTT.

This chain links TRBV18 with TRBJ1-1; D not resolved. The CDR3 runs 12 residues. Germline loops: CDR1 KGHSH, CDR2 LQKENI. Trimming left V 3 bases short and J 2 bases short, with 4 bases between. As DNA, the CDR3 is TGTGCCAGCTCACCGAGAAACACTGAAGCTTTCTTT. This encodes CASSPRNTEAFF.

J is TRBJ2-2 and V is TRBV9; the match to TRBD2 covers 7 bases. The V gene's germline CDR1 is SGDLS and CDR2 YYNGEE. The CDR3 spans 17 residues. The ends lost 0 bases at V and 0 bases at J; junction bases unmatched: 5. This chain's CDR3 is CASSVDQRDPNTGELFF. CDR3 nucleotides: TGTGCCAGCAGCGTAGACCAGCGGGACCCGAACACCGGGGAGCTGTTTTTT.

This clone was detected only a few times. The chain carries TRBV5-1 and TRBJ2-1; 15 bases map to TRBD2. The CDR3 is 15 residues long. J lost 9 bases, V lost 4 bases, and 5 bases had no gene match. Germline V gene sequence: CDR1 SGHRS, CDR2 YFSETQ. CDR3 in amino acids: CASSAPGLAGGEQFF. As DNA, the CDR3 is TGCGCCAGCAGCGCCCCGGGACTAGCGGGAGGTGAGCAGTTCTTC. The full variable domain, with the rest looked up from reference TRBV5-1 and TRBJ2-1, is KAGVTQTPRYLIKTRGQQVTLSCSPISGHRSVSWYQQTPGQGLQFLFEYFSETQRNKGNFPGRFSGRQFSNSRSEMNVSTLELGDSALYLCASSAPGLAGGEQFFGPGTRLTVL.

The chain carries TRBV15 and TRBJ2-1, with 7 bases aligning to TRBD1. V gave up 3 bases and J gave up 1 base; unmatched junction bases: 3. The germline V gene has CDR1 LNHNV and CDR2 YYDKDF (reference sequence). This CDR3 is 15 amino acids long. DNA of the CDR3: TGTGCCACCAGCAGCGGGACAGCTTCCTACAATGAGCAGTTCTTC. This translates into CATSSGTASYNEQFF.

This clone was seen a few times. V gene TRBV7-9 combines with J gene TRBJ2-7; 9 bases fit TRBD2. CDR3 length: 18 residues. Trimming at V came to 1 base and at J to 2 bases, leaving 12 bases not matched to a gene. Germline loops: CDR1 SEHNR, CDR2 FQNEAQ (reference sequence). CDR3 coding DNA: TGTGCCAGCAGCTTAGTTCCGGGGGCTAGCGGGAAAACCTACGAGCAGTACTTC. Translation gives CASSLVPGASGKTYEQYF.

The chain is built from TRBV30 and TRBJ2-7; 10 bases match TRBD1. Germline V gives CDR1 GTSNPN, CDR2 SVGIG (reference sequence). Trimming took 4 bases from V and 5 from J; bases not matched to a gene: 8. The CDR3 length is 14 residues. CDR3 amino acids: CAWISWDRGDEQYF. CDR3 nucleotide sequence: TGTGCCTGGATATCCTGGGACAGGGGTGACGAGCAGTACTTC. Complete variable domain (other parts from reference TRBV30 and TRBJ2-7): SQTIHQWPATLVQPVGSPLSLECTVEGTSNPNLYWYRQAAGRGLQLLFYSVGIGQISSEVPQNLSASRPQDRQFILSSKKLLLSDSGFYLCAWISWDRGDEQYFGPGTRLTVT.

The V and J genes are TRBV28 and TRBJ2-7, with D maybe TRBD2 (5 bases). The CDR3 covers 13 residues. Trimming left V 2 bases short and J 4 bases short, with 9 bases between. Germline CDR1 reads MDHEN; CDR2 reads SYDVKM. The CDR3 DNA sequence: TGTGCCAGCAGTTTACGGACTCCGTACGAGCAGTACTTC. This sequence encodes CASSLRTPYEQYF.

The chain joins TRBV18 to TRBJ2-1; D remains ambiguous. The CDR3 runs to 11 residues. The ends were cut back, 2 bases at V and 7 bases at J, with 3 bases in the middle. Germline CDR1 is KGHSH and CDR2 is LQKENI. CDR3 nucleotides: TGTGCCAGCTCACCAGGGAATGAGCAGTTCTTC. This sequence encodes CASSPGNEQFF.

The chain joins TRBV27 to TRBJ2-5; D is undetermined. V lost 2 bases to trimming and J lost 3 bases, with 13 bases between them. CDR3 size: 15 residues. The germline V gene encodes CDR1 MNHEY and CDR2 SMNVEV (reference sequence). This CDR3 is CASSLRHGMKETQYF. CDR3 sequence (DNA): TGTGCCAGCAGTTTAAGGCATGGGATGAAAGAGACCCAGTACTTC.

This clone occurred once. This chain connects TRBV9 to TRBJ1-2, with unresolved D. V was cut by 3 bases and J by 2 bases, with 14 bases left in between. This CDR3 spans 15 amino acids. CDR1 is SGDLS, CDR2 YYNGEE, per germline. This CDR3 is CASSAIGWVNYGYTF. For the CDR3, the DNA is TGTGCCAGCAGCGCCATTGGCTGGGTAAACTATGGCTACACCTTC.

The CDR3 DNA reads TGCAGCGTTGATACTAGCTACGAGCAGTACTTC. This gives the protein CSVDTSYEQYF. The chain joins TRBV29-1 to TRBJ2-7, with a weak D call TRBD2 (5 bases). This CDR3 has 11 amino acids. Germline values: CDR1 SQVTM, CDR2 ANQGSEA. Trimming took off 3 bases at V and 3 bases at J, with 6 bases between the two ends.

The chain carries TRBV2 and TRBJ2-1; TRBD1 matches at 7 bases. The CDR3 spans 13 residues. In germline, CDR1 is SNHLY, CDR2 FYNNEI. The ends lost 7 bases at V and 7 bases at J; junction bases unmatched: 7. Here the CDR3 reads CASTRDRENEQFF. CDR3 coding DNA: TGTGCCAGCACAAGGGACAGAGAAAATGAGCAGTTCTTC.

This clone was seen a handful of times. The chain has TRBV29-1 and TRBJ2-1, with a weak D call TRBD2 (5 bases). In germline, CDR1 is SQVTM, CDR2 ANQGSEA. The CDR3 is made up of 13 amino acids. V gave up 6 bases and J gave up 4 bases, with 13 bases separating them. The CDR3, as DNA: TGCAGCGTCCCCATTTTAGCGTACAATGAGCAGTTCTTC. It specifies CSVPILAYNEQFF.

The chain has TRBV10-1 and TRBJ2-7; D is uncertain. This CDR3 region has 13 residues. Germline CDR1 is WNHNN and CDR2 is SYGVQD (reference sequence). The V gene lost 6 bases and the J gene lost 3 bases, with 12 bases spanning the gap. DNA of the CDR3: TGCGCCAGCAGCAAGGCTCTATTCTACGAGCAGTACTTC. Amino acid sequence: CASSKALFYEQYF.

The chain employs TRBV25-1 and TRBJ1-4; D not certain. The germline V and J ends were trimmed by 1 base and 7 bases, with 13 bases remaining between them. There are 15 residues in the CDR3. Germline V CDR1 and CDR2: MGHDK, SYGVNS. The CDR3 nucleotides read TGTGCCAGCAGTGAATCTCTCGGAGTATCTGAAAAACTGTTTTTT. Protein product: CASSESLGVSEKLFF.

The chain has TRBV4-1 and TRBJ1-4; no definite D call. The CDR3 sequence is 14 residues long. CDR1 is MGHRA, CDR2 YSYEKL, per germline. The germline V and J ends were trimmed by 1 base and 5 bases, with 8 bases remaining between them. The CDR3 region has the DNA TGCGCCAGCAGCCAAGTGGTAGTCAATGAAAAACTGTTTTTT. Its translation is CASSQVVVNEKLFF.

The chain combines TRBV29-1 with TRBJ2-1; 15 bases are shared with TRBD2. Trimming at V came to 0 bases and at J to 7 bases, leaving 4 bases not matched to a gene. The CDR3 consists of 16 residues. Germline CDR1 is SQVTM and CDR2 is ANQGSEA. DNA for the CDR3: TGCAGCGTTGAAGATTGGACTAGCGGGAGGGCTAATGAGCAGTTCTTC. This codes for CSVEDWTSGRANEQFF.

The chain employs TRBV28 and TRBJ2-7; 7 positions match TRBD2. The ends lost 5 bases at V and 4 bases at J; junction bases unmatched: 5. The CDR3 sequence is 13 residues long. Germline CDR1 is MDHEN and CDR2 is SYDVKM. This CDR3 is CASSPARGYEQYF. The CDR3 region has the DNA TGTGCCAGCAGTCCGGCGCGGGGGTACGAGCAGTACTTC.

Worth noting for this clone: Other DNA sequences from this sample encode an identical CDR3 as well. As DNA, the CDR3 is TGCAGCGCAGGGAACACTGAAGCTTTCTTT. Its protein is CSAGNTEAFF. This chain uses TRBV29-1 with TRBJ1-1; D uncertain. The CDR3 is 10 amino acids. V lost 7 bases, J lost 1 base, and 4 bases lay in between. The germline CDR1 and CDR2 sequences are SQVTM and ANQGSEA.

This clone was seen a few times. The chain employs TRBV6-6 and TRBJ1-1; 10 nucleotides align to TRBD1. Losses at the gene ends were 6 bases for V and 0 bases for J; bases not matched to a gene: 4. The CDR3 loop spans 15 amino acids. Germline loops: CDR1 MNHNY, CDR2 SVGAGI (reference sequence). CDR3 loop: CASSRQGAVNTEAFF. The CDR3 bases are TGTGCCAGCAGCAGACAGGGGGCTGTGAACACTGAAGCTTTCTTT.

This clone was recorded a few times. The chain couples TRBV30 to TRBJ1-1; TRBD1 might be the D (6 bases). The CDR3 length is 12 residues. CDR1 and CDR2 (germline): GTSNPN, SVGIG (reference sequence). V lost 4 bases and J lost 4, with 10 bases in between. The CDR3 sequence: CAWTGVGTEAFF. The CDR3 nucleotides are TGTGCCTGGACAGGGGTCGGCACTGAAGCTTTCTTT.

The table lists this clone with a few counts. The rearrangement uses TRBV29-1 and TRBJ2-4; D may be TRBD1 or TRBD2 (5 bases each). The V gene lost 5 bases and the J gene lost 14 bases, with 13 bases spanning the gap. Germline V gives CDR1 SQVTM, CDR2 ANQGSEA. The CDR3 is 10 residues long. The CDR3 sequence is CSVFGAVEYF. The DNA for the CDR3 is TGCAGCGTTTTCGGGGCGGTGGAGTACTTC.

This chain uses TRBV19 with TRBJ2-1; perhaps TRBD2 as D (5 bases). The CDR3 covers 14 residues. The V end was cut by 1 base, the J end by 8 bases, with 12 bases between. CDR1 and CDR2 (germline): LNHDA, SQIVND (reference sequence). CDR3 loop: CASSIVLVGHEQFF. The CDR3 coding sequence is TGTGCCAGTAGTATAGTACTAGTTGGTCATGAGCAGTTCTTC.

The chain joins TRBV25-1 to TRBJ2-6, with no clear D. The CDR3 runs 14 residues. The V and J ends lost 8 bases and 1 base respectively, with 9 bases between them. Germline-derived CDR1 and CDR2 are MGHDK and SYGVNS. CDR3 nucleotide sequence: TGTGCCAGCGGGATCAGTTCTGGGGCCAACGTCCTGACTTTC. This codes for CASGISSGANVLTF.

This chain links TRBV30 with TRBJ1-2, with 8 bases identical to TRBD1. In germline, CDR1 is GTSNPN, CDR2 SVGIG (reference sequence). Trimming at V came to 4 bases and at J to 6 bases, leaving 7 bases not matched to a gene. The CDR3 spans 13 residues. CDR3 amino acids: CAWNFRGLDGYTF. The CDR3 DNA sequence: TGTGCCTGGAACTTCAGGGGGCTTGATGGCTACACCTTC.

The chain joins TRBV7-2 to TRBJ2-7; 7 bases are a match to TRBD1. Germline V gene data show CDR1 as SGHTA and CDR2 as FQGNSA. CDR3 length: 14 residues. V dropped 1 base and J dropped 3; count of bases not matched to a gene: 3. CDR3 DNA sequence: TGTGCCAGCAGCTTAGGGGACAGTTACTACGAGCAGTACTTC. Its protein product is CASSLGDSYYEQYF.